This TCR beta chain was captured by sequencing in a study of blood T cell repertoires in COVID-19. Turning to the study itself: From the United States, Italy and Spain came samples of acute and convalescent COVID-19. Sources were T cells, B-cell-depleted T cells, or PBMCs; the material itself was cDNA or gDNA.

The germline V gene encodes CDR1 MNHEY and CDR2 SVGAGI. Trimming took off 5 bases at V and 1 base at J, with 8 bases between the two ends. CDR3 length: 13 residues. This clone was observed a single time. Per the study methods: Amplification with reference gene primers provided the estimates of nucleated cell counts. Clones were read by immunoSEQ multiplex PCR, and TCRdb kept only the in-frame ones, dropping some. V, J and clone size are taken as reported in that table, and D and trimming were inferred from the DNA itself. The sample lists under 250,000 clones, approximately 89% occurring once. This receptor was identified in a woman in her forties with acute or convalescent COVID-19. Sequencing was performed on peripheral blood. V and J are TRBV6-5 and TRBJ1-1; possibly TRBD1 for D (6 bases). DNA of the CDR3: TGTGCCAGCAGTCGGACAGCGAACACTGAAGCTTTCTTT. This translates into CASSRTANTEAFF.